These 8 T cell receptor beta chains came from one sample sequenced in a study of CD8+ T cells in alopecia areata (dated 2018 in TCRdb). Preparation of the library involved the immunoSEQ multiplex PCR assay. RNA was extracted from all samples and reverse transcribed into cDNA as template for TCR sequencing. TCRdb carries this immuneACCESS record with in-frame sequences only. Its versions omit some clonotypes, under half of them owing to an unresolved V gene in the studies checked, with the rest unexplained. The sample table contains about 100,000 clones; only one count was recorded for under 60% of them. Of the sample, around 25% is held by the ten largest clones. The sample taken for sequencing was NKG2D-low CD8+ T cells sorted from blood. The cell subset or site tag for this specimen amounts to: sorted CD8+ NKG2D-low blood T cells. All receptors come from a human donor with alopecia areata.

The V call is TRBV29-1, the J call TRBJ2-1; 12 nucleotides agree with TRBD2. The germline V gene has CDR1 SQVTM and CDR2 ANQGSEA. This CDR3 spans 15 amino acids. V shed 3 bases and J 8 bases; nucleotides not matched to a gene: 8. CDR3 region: CSVEGLAGGPYEQFF. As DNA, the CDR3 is TGCAGCGTTGAGGGGCTAGCGGGAGGGCCTTATGAGCAGTTCTTC.

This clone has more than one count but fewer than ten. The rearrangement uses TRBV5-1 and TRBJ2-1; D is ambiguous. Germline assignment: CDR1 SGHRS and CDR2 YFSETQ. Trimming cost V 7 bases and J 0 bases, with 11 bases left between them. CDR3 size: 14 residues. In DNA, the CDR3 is TGCGCCAGCGCCGACACCAGCTCCTACAATGAGCAGTTCTTC. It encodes CASADTSSYNEQFF.

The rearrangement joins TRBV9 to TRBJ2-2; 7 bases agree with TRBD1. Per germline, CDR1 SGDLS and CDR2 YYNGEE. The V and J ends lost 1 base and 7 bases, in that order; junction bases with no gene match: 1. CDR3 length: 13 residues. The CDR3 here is CASSVRGRGELFF. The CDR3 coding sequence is TGTGCCAGCAGCGTAAGGGGGCGCGGGGAGCTGTTTTTT. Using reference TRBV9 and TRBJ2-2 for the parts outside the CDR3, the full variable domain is DSGVTQTPKHLITATGQRVTLRCSPRSGDLSVYWYQQSLDQGLQFLIQYYNGEERAKGNILERFSAQQFPDLHSELNLSSLELGDSALYFCASSVRGRGELFFGEGSRLTVL.

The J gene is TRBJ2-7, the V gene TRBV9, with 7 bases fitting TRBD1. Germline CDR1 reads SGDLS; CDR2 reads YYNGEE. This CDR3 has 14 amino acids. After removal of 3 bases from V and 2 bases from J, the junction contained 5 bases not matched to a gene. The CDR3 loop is CASSAGQNTYEQYF. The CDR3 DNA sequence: TGTGCCAGCAGCGCGGGACAGAACACCTACGAGCAGTACTTC.

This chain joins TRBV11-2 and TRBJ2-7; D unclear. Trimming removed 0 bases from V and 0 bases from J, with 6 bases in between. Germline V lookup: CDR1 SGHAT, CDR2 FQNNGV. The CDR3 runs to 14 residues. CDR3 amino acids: CASSLEAGSYEQYF. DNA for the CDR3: TGTGCCAGCAGCTTAGAGGCAGGCTCCTACGAGCAGTACTTC.

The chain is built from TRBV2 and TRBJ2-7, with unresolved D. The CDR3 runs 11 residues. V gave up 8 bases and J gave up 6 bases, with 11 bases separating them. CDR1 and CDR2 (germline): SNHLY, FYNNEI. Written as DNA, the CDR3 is TGTGCCAGCTTCTCGGGTCCCGAGCAGTACTTC. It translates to CASFSGPEQYF.

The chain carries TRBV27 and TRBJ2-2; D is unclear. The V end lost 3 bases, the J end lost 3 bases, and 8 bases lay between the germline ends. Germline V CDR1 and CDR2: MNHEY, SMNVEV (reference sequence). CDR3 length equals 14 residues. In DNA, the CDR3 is TGTGCCAGCAGTTTCAGAGACTACACCGGGGAGCTGTTTTTT. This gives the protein CASSFRDYTGELFF.

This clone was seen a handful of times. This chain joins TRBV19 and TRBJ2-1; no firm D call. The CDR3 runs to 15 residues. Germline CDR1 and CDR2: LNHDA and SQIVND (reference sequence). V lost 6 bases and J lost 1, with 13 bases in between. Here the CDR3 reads CASSPRSVSYNEQFF. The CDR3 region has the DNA TGTGCCAGTAGCCCTAGATCGGTGTCCTACAATGAGCAGTTCTTC.